The rows below give T cell receptor beta chains drawn from one sample of a study of T cell changes during pregnancy in multiple sclerosis. Profiling relied on immunoSEQ multiplex PCR, and the TCRdb table lists in-frame clones only, not all of them. The repertoire includes about 80,000 clones, around 90% of them detected once, and around 0.22% sits in the top ten. The sequencing used CD4+ T cells from peripheral blood mononuclear cells, collected before pregnancy. The source is a female donor with multiple sclerosis, enrolled in a pregnancy study. Both conserved end residues are part of each CDR3. The D gene is left open where the match is weak. Part of the rows lack a size; the others show once, few, many or a class for expanded clones.

d_gene: TRBD1
j_gene: TRBJ2-3
abundance: -
v_gene: TRBV4-2
CDR3nt: TGTGCCAGCAGCCAACGACAGGGTGGCACAGATACGCAGTATTTT
CDR3aa: CASSQRQGGTDTQYF

d_gene: -
j_gene: TRBJ2-7
abundance: -
v_gene: TRBV7-9
CDR3nt: TGTGCCAGCAGACCTAACGCGTACGAGCAGTACTTC
CDR3aa: CASRPNAYEQYF

d_gene: -
j_gene: TRBJ1-1
abundance: -
v_gene: TRBV2
CDR3nt: TGTGCCAGCAGTGAACAGGGGCCTGAAGCTTTCTTT
CDR3aa: CASSEQGPEAFF

d_gene: TRBD2
j_gene: TRBJ2-3
abundance: -
v_gene: TRBV7-9
CDR3nt: TGTGCCAGCAGCCCCCTCCCGGGAGGAAGCACAGATACGCAGTATTTT
CDR3aa: CASSPLPGGSTDTQYF

d_gene: TRBD1
j_gene: TRBJ1-1
abundance: few
v_gene: TRBV6-6
CDR3nt: TGTGCCAGCAGTACTAGGACAGGGACTGAAGCTTTCTTT
CDR3aa: CASSTRTGTEAFF

d_gene: TRBD1
j_gene: TRBJ1-6
abundance: -
v_gene: TRBV7-9
CDR3nt: TGTGCCAGCAGCTACCAGGGGGTCTCAGCTAAGGAGTTT
CDR3aa: CASSYQGVSAKEF

d_gene: -
j_gene: TRBJ2-6
abundance: -
v_gene: TRBV28
CDR3nt: TGTGCCAGCAGTTTATTGGGGCCCTCTGGGGCCAACGTCCTGACTTTC
CDR3aa: CASSLLGPSGANVLTF

d_gene: -
j_gene: TRBJ1-2
abundance: -
v_gene: TRBV28
CDR3nt: TGTGCCAGCAGACCCATGATACAGGGATATGGCTACACCTTC
CDR3aa: CASRPMIQGYGYTF

d_gene: -
j_gene: TRBJ2-5
abundance: -
v_gene: TRBV9
CDR3nt: TGTGCCAGCAGCGTCCAGGGGGAGACCCAGTACTTC
CDR3aa: CASSVQGETQYF

d_gene: -
j_gene: TRBJ1-1
abundance: -
v_gene: TRBV28
CDR3nt: TGTGCCAGCAGTGGACTCATGAACACTGAAGCTTTCTTT
CDR3aa: CASSGLMNTEAFF

d_gene: -
j_gene: TRBJ1-3
abundance: -
v_gene: TRBV30
CDR3nt: TGTGCCTGGAGGAGGTCAGGAAACACCATATATTTT
CDR3aa: CAWRRSGNTIYF

d_gene: -
j_gene: TRBJ1-2
abundance: once
v_gene: TRBV9
CDR3nt: TGTGCCAGCAGCAAAGGGGTGGGCTATGGCTACACCTTC
CDR3aa: CASSKGVGYGYTF

d_gene: -
j_gene: TRBJ1-1
abundance: -
v_gene: TRBV6-5
CDR3nt: TGTGCCAGCAGTCTCATGGCGGGGGTGAACACTGAAGCTTTCTTT
CDR3aa: CASSLMAGVNTEAFF

d_gene: -
j_gene: TRBJ2-1
abundance: -
v_gene: TRBV7-2
CDR3nt: TGTGCCAGCAGCTTAGCCGGCTGGCAGGACAATGAGCAGTTCTTC
CDR3aa: CASSLAGWQDNEQFF

d_gene: -
j_gene: TRBJ2-3
abundance: -
v_gene: TRBV19
CDR3nt: TGTGCCAGTAGTCCTCGGGGGGCCACAGATACGCAGTATTTT
CDR3aa: CASSPRGATDTQYF

d_gene: -
j_gene: TRBJ2-7
abundance: -
v_gene: TRBV28
CDR3nt: TGTGCCAGCAGTTTATTCCTAGCCGTCCCCTACGAGCAGTACTTC
CDR3aa: CASSLFLAVPYEQYF

d_gene: -
j_gene: TRBJ2-1
abundance: once
v_gene: TRBV4-1
CDR3nt: TGCGCCAGCAGCCAGGACCTAGCGTCGCCCTACAATGAGCAGTTCTTC
CDR3aa: CASSQDLASPYNEQFF

d_gene: -
j_gene: TRBJ1-2
abundance: -
v_gene: TRBV15
CDR3nt: TGTGCCACCAGCAGAGAACTCGGGCGGGGGCCTAACTATGGCTACACCTTC
CDR3aa: CATSRELGRGPNYGYTF

d_gene: -
j_gene: TRBJ2-7
abundance: -
v_gene: TRBV5-6
CDR3nt: TGTGCCAGCAGCTTTTCACAGGGTTTCTACGAGCAGTACTTC
CDR3aa: CASSFSQGFYEQYF

d_gene: TRBD1
j_gene: TRBJ2-5
abundance: -
v_gene: TRBV19
CDR3nt: TGTGCCAGTAGCCTTAACAGGGGAATTGAGACCCAGTACTTC
CDR3aa: CASSLNRGIETQYF

d_gene: -
j_gene: TRBJ2-3
abundance: -
v_gene: TRBV5-1
CDR3nt: TGCGCCAGCAGCCGTCAGGCCAGCACAGATACGCAGTATTTT
CDR3aa: CASSRQASTDTQYF

d_gene: -
j_gene: TRBJ1-1
abundance: -
v_gene: TRBV14
CDR3nt: TGTGCCAGCAGCGAGGGGGGGAGCACTGAAGCTTTCTTT
CDR3aa: CASSEGGSTEAFF

d_gene: -
j_gene: TRBJ1-2
abundance: -
v_gene: TRBV7-2
CDR3nt: TGTGCCAGCAGCTTAGTCCGCGCTAACTATGGCTACACCTTC
CDR3aa: CASSLVRANYGYTF

d_gene: -
j_gene: TRBJ1-1
abundance: -
v_gene: TRBV11-3
CDR3nt: TGTGCCAGCAGCTTAGCGGGTAACACTGAAGCTTTCTTT
CDR3aa: CASSLAGNTEAFF

d_gene: TRBD1
j_gene: TRBJ2-2
abundance: -
v_gene: TRBV28
CDR3nt: TGTGCCAGCATTGGGCAGGGACAGCAATATACCGGGGAGCTGTTTTTT
CDR3aa: CASIGQGQQYTGELFF

d_gene: -
j_gene: TRBJ1-6
abundance: -
v_gene: TRBV2
CDR3nt: TGTGCCACCCGACTTGGGTTTCCCTATAATTCACCCCTCCACTTT
CDR3aa: CATRLGFPYNSPLHF

d_gene: -
j_gene: TRBJ1-5
abundance: -
v_gene: TRBV4-2
CDR3nt: TGTGCCAGCAGCCAAGATCCACTGGGGGCTTTCGATCAGCCCCAGCATTTT
CDR3aa: CASSQDPLGAFDQPQHF

d_gene: -
j_gene: TRBJ1-4
abundance: once
v_gene: TRBV7-9
CDR3nt: TGTGCCAGCAGCCCCGGGATAAATGAAAAACTGTTTTTT
CDR3aa: CASSPGINEKLFF

d_gene: TRBD1
j_gene: TRBJ2-1
abundance: -
v_gene: TRBV14
CDR3nt: TGTGCCAGCAGCCAAGTGAGGGGGCCTGAGCAGTTCTTC
CDR3aa: CASSQVRGPEQFF

d_gene: -
j_gene: TRBJ1-4
abundance: -
v_gene: TRBV28
CDR3nt: TGTGCCAGCAGCAAAAGGGGACTAAATAATGAAAAACTGTTTTTT
CDR3aa: CASSKRGLNNEKLFF

d_gene: TRBD2
j_gene: TRBJ2-3
abundance: -
v_gene: TRBV30
CDR3nt: TGTGCCTGGAGTGTACTAGCGGCAGATACGCAGTATTTT
CDR3aa: CAWSVLAADTQYF

d_gene: -
j_gene: TRBJ1-1
abundance: -
v_gene: TRBV16
CDR3nt: TGTGCCAGCAGCCAATCAGCAGGGAGGGCTTTCTTT
CDR3aa: CASSQSAGRAFF

d_gene: TRBD1
j_gene: TRBJ1-2
abundance: -
v_gene: TRBV16
CDR3nt: TGTGCCAGCAGCCACACGGGACAGGGAGCTAACTATGGCTACACCTTC
CDR3aa: CASSHTGQGANYGYTF

d_gene: -
j_gene: TRBJ2-3
abundance: -
v_gene: TRBV2
CDR3nt: TGTGCCAGCAGGCTACTAGCTGTAACAGATACGCAGTATTTT
CDR3aa: CASRLLAVTDTQYF

d_gene: -
j_gene: TRBJ2-7
abundance: -
v_gene: TRBV5-6
CDR3nt: TGTGCCAGCAGTCTCACCTTGTATTCTACTCAGGTTCTTAACGAGCAGTACTTC
CDR3aa: CASSLTLYSTQVLNEQYF

d_gene: TRBD2
j_gene: TRBJ2-7
abundance: once
v_gene: TRBV23-1
CDR3nt: TGCGCCAGCAGTCCCCCAGCGGGAGGGCCCCTCTACGAGCAGTACTTC
CDR3aa: CASSPPAGGPLYEQYF

d_gene: TRBD2
j_gene: TRBJ2-5
abundance: -
v_gene: TRBV2
CDR3nt: TGTGCCAGCAGCGGACTAGCGGGAGTCCAAGAGACCCAGTACTTC
CDR3aa: CASSGLAGVQETQYF

d_gene: -
j_gene: TRBJ2-1
abundance: -
v_gene: TRBV7-2
CDR3nt: TGTGCCAGCAGTCCCGGTGCTGGCGGGGATTACAATGAGCAGTTCTTC
CDR3aa: CASSPGAGGDYNEQFF

d_gene: -
j_gene: TRBJ2-7
abundance: -
v_gene: TRBV11-2
CDR3nt: TGTGCCAGCAGCATAGGGAGAGCTCCCTACGAGCAGTACTTC
CDR3aa: CASSIGRAPYEQYF

d_gene: TRBD1
j_gene: TRBJ2-3
abundance: -
v_gene: TRBV7-9
CDR3nt: TGTGCCAGCAGCTTGGACAGGGGCCCCAGAGATACGCAGTATTTT
CDR3aa: CASSLDRGPRDTQYF

d_gene: -
j_gene: TRBJ1-2
abundance: -
v_gene: TRBV5-6
CDR3nt: TGTGCCAGCAGCTTAAGGATGAGGGGGGGCTACACCTTC
CDR3aa: CASSLRMRGGYTF

d_gene: TRBD2
j_gene: TRBJ2-2
abundance: -
v_gene: TRBV9
CDR3nt: TGTGCCAGCAGCGTGGCGGGGGGGGGCGACACCGGGGAGCTGTTTTTT
CDR3aa: CASSVAGGGDTGELFF

d_gene: -
j_gene: TRBJ1-5
abundance: few
v_gene: TRBV2
CDR3nt: TGTGCCAGCAGGTCAGTGCAGGTTAGCAATCAGCCCCAGCATTTT
CDR3aa: CASRSVQVSNQPQHF

d_gene: -
j_gene: TRBJ2-1
abundance: -
v_gene: TRBV28
CDR3nt: TGTGCCAGCCAGGGGCTTGAGCAGTTCTTC
CDR3aa: CASQGLEQFF

d_gene: TRBD2
j_gene: TRBJ2-7
abundance: -
v_gene: TRBV5-5
CDR3nt: TGTGCCAGCAGTCCTCTACCGGGACTAGCCAGCAACGAGCAGTACTTC
CDR3aa: CASSPLPGLASNEQYF

d_gene: -
j_gene: TRBJ1-1
abundance: once
v_gene: TRBV2
CDR3nt: TGTGCCAACAGCAGGGATCAGCTCACTGAAGCTTTCTTT
CDR3aa: CANSRDQLTEAFF

d_gene: -
j_gene: TRBJ1-5
abundance: -
v_gene: TRBV18
CDR3nt: TGTGCCAGCTCCCCCCTTTATAATAGCAATCAGCCCCAGCATTTT
CDR3aa: CASSPLYNSNQPQHF

d_gene: TRBD1
j_gene: TRBJ2-2
abundance: -
v_gene: TRBV7-3
CDR3nt: TGTGCCAGCAGCTTTACAGGGGCCGGGGAGCTGTTTTTT
CDR3aa: CASSFTGAGELFF

d_gene: -
j_gene: TRBJ2-1
abundance: -
v_gene: TRBV5-1
CDR3nt: TGCGCCAGCAGCCTAGAAGTGGGGAGGAATGAGCAGTTCTTC
CDR3aa: CASSLEVGRNEQFF

d_gene: -
j_gene: TRBJ2-5
abundance: -
v_gene: TRBV11-2
CDR3nt: TGTGCCAGCAGCTTAGGCTTGAGAGGAGGAATGCAAGAGACCCAGTACTTC
CDR3aa: CASSLGLRGGMQETQYF

d_gene: -
j_gene: TRBJ1-4
abundance: -
v_gene: TRBV2
CDR3nt: TGTGCCAGCAGGGACAGCGGAAATGAAAAACTGTTTTTT
CDR3aa: CASRDSGNEKLFF

d_gene: -
j_gene: TRBJ2-5
abundance: -
v_gene: TRBV7-7
CDR3nt: TGTGCCAGCAGCTTAGTAGGGGTCCCCCAAGAGACCCAGTACTTC
CDR3aa: CASSLVGVPQETQYF

d_gene: -
j_gene: TRBJ1-2
abundance: -
v_gene: TRBV7-9
CDR3nt: TGTGCCAGCAGCTTGACAGGAGGAAGGGATTACGGGCCTGGCTACACCTTC
CDR3aa: CASSLTGGRDYGPGYTF

d_gene: TRBD1
j_gene: TRBJ1-6
abundance: -
v_gene: TRBV4-1
CDR3nt: TGCGCCAGCAGCCTAACGACAGGGGAGCACTCACCCCTCCACTTT
CDR3aa: CASSLTTGEHSPLHF

d_gene: TRBD1
j_gene: TRBJ1-2
abundance: -
v_gene: TRBV30
CDR3nt: TGTGCCTGGAGTGTGGGACAGACGGACTATGGCTACACCTTC
CDR3aa: CAWSVGQTDYGYTF